What follows are 18 T cell receptor beta chains derived from one specimen sequenced in a study of CD8 T cells in ankylosing spondylitis. TCRdb fed the 5' RACE reads into MiXCR, producing one record per CDR3 protein. The sample lists just over 350,000 distinct CDR3 sequences; 20% to 25% were seen once. The specimen was blood, either unsorted or a sorted T cell fraction (not recorded which). The receptors stem from a male donor with ankylosing spondylitis or in good health (not recorded which).

This clonotype was detected only a few times. This chain connects TRBV7-8 to TRBJ2-2, with D perhaps assigned TRBD1 or TRBD2 (6 bases each). Germline V CDR1 and CDR2: SGHVS, FQNEAQ. V gave up 7 bases and J gave up 2 bases, with 17 bases separating them. CDR3 length: 16 amino acids. CDR3 residues: CASNARGRTNTGELFF. The CDR3 DNA sequence: TGTGCCAGCAACGCCCGGGGGCGGACAAACACCGGGGAGCTGTTTTTT.

In this sample, this clonotype turned up a few times. This chain joins TRBV6-1 and TRBJ1-1; 9 nucleotides align to TRBD1. The trim removed 2 bases at V and 3 bases at J, leaving 7 bases unmatched. The CDR3 is made up of 16 amino acids. Germline CDR1 MNHNS, CDR2 SASEGT. DNA for the CDR3: TGTGCCAGCAGTGAACCGGGACAGGGCGTGGACACTGAAGCTTTCTTT. This gives the protein CASSEPGQGVDTEAFF.

This clonotype appeared a few times. This chain connects TRBV15 to TRBJ2-7; the D is unclear. The CDR3 runs to 14 residues. Trimming cost V 0 bases and J 9 bases, with 15 bases left between them. Germline CDR1 LNHNV, CDR2 YYDKDF (reference sequence). CDR3 DNA sequence: TGTGCCACCAGCAGAGATCGTGTCACCTTAGGGCAGTACTTC. Protein sequence: CATSRDRVTLGQYF.

This clonotype has a handful of counts. V gene TRBV5-1 combines with J gene TRBJ2-1; the match to TRBD2 covers 7 bases. Germline CDR1 reads SGHRS; CDR2 reads YFSETQ. The CDR3 length is 13 residues. J lost 9 bases, V lost 2 bases, and 5 bases had no gene match. CDR3 bases: TGCGCCAGCAGCTTTGGCGGGGGATCTGAGCAGTTCTTC. Translated, it gives CASSFGGGSEQFF.

The V and J genes are TRBV27 and TRBJ2-7; 8 bases match TRBD1. The CDR3 loop spans 14 amino acids. V was pared by 4 bases and J by 6 bases, with 8 bases of the junction left unmatched. Germline loops: CDR1 MNHEY, CDR2 SMNVEV (reference sequence). CDR3 sequence: CASSSGQGASEQYF. The CDR3 DNA follows: TGTGCCAGCAGTTCCGGACAGGGAGCCTCCGAGCAGTACTTC.

The table lists this clonotype with a few counts. The V call is TRBV15, the J call TRBJ2-4; a weak D match, TRBD2 (6 bases). Trimming pared 3 bases from V and 10 bases from J, leaving 13 bases between. The CDR3 is 13 residues long. In germline, CDR1 is LNHNV, CDR2 YYDKDF (reference sequence). In DNA, the CDR3 is TGTGCCACCAGCAGTACCCCTGGAGGGATTCAGTACTTC. This gives the protein CATSSTPGGIQYF. Full variable domain (outside the CDR3, taken from reference TRBV15 and TRBJ2-4): DAMVIQNPRYQVTQFGKPVTLSCSQTLNHNVMYWYQQKSSQAPKLLFHYYDKDFNNEADTPDNFQSRRPNTSFCFLDIRSPGLGDTAMYLCATSSTPGGIQYFGAGTRLSVL.

The chain carries TRBV4-2 and TRBJ2-1, with TRBD2 identical over 13 bases. CDR3 length: 16 amino acids. V lost 4 bases, J lost 9 bases, and 9 bases stayed unmatched. The V gene's germline CDR1 is LGHNA and CDR2 YNFKEQ. The CDR3: CASSRKTSGGAGEQFF. CDR3 nucleotides: TGTGCCAGCAGCCGTAAAACTAGCGGGGGGGCAGGTGAGCAGTTCTTC.

This clonotype was seen only a few times. The chain employs TRBV25-1 and TRBJ2-3; 14 positions match TRBD2. V gave up 7 bases and J gave up 2 bases; unmatched junction bases: 14. Germline-derived CDR1 and CDR2 are MGHDK and SYGVNS. The CDR3 sequence is 19 residues long. This CDR3 is CASTLNGTSGGVPTDTQYF. The CDR3 DNA reads TGTGCCAGCACCCTGAACGGGACTAGCGGGGGCGTCCCCACAGATACGCAGTATTTT. The whole variable domain, remainder taken from reference TRBV25-1 and TRBJ2-3, is EADIYQTPRYLVIGTGKKITLECSQTMGHDKMYWYQQDPGMELHLIHYSYGVNSTEKGDLSSESTVSRIRTEHFPLTLESARPSHTSQYLCASTLNGTSGGVPTDTQYFGPGTRLTVL.

This clonotype was found a few times. V usage is TRBV5-6 and J usage is TRBJ2-7, with TRBD2 identical over 12 bases. The CDR3 is made up of 16 amino acids. V lost 4 bases and J lost 4; bases outside the gene matches: 9. Per the germline V gene, CDR1 is SGHDT and CDR2 is YYEEEE. The CDR3 sequence is CASSDRLAGDVYEQYF. Written as DNA, the CDR3 is TGTGCCAGCAGCGACCGACTAGCGGGGGATGTTTACGAGCAGTACTTC.

A few counts support this clonotype. The genes are TRBV7-8 and TRBJ2-7; 7 bases align to TRBD1. The germline CDR1 and CDR2 sequences are SGHVS and FQNEAQ. The CDR3 runs 15 residues. V was pared by 5 bases and J by 4 bases, with 11 bases of the junction left unmatched. Here the CDR3 reads CASSPGTAKAYEQYF. The CDR3 region has the DNA TGTGCCAGCAGCCCGGGGACAGCTAAGGCTTACGAGCAGTACTTC.

The genes are TRBV12-3 or TRBV12-4 and TRBJ2-6, with D perhaps assigned TRBD1 or TRBD2 (5 bases each). This CDR3 has 18 residues. The germline V and J ends were trimmed by 5 bases and 3 bases, with 20 bases remaining between them. The CDR3 spells CASSQPGTPEYGANVLTF. The CDR3 nucleotides read TGTGCCAGCAGTCAACCCGGGACCCCCGAATATGGGGCCAACGTCCTGACTTTC.

There are a few counts of this clonotype. The chain uses TRBV6-4 and TRBJ2-2, with unresolved D. This CDR3 contains 13 residues. Trimming stripped 3 bases from V and 4 bases from J, with 6 bases between. Germline V lookup: CDR1 MRHNA, CDR2 SNTAGT. The CDR3 bases are TGTGCCAGCAGTGAGTGGGGCACCGGGGAGCTGTTTTTT. Its translation is CASSEWGTGELFF.

This clonotype was observed a single time. CDR3 in amino acids: CASSPLAVQETQYF. The CDR3 DNA is TGTGCCAGCAGTCCTCTCGCGGTACAAGAGACCCAGTACTTC. J is TRBJ2-5 and V is TRBV6-2 or TRBV6-3; no reliable D call. This CDR3 region has 14 residues. Germline V lookup: CDR1 MNHEY, CDR2 SVGEGT. V was pared by 5 bases and J by 2 bases, with 12 bases between.

This clonotype has just a few counts. The chain is built from TRBV29-1 and TRBJ2-6; D gene unclear. The V gene's germline CDR1 is SQVTM and CDR2 ANQGSEA. The CDR3 has 13 amino acids. V dropped 6 bases and J dropped 4 bases, with 10 bases sitting between them. The DNA of the CDR3 is TGCAGCGTCGCTGTTTGGGGGGCCAACGTCCTGACTTTC. It specifies CSVAVWGANVLTF.

This clonotype was seen more than once but under ten times. This chain connects TRBV24-1 to TRBJ1-5; 7 nucleotides agree with TRBD1. The germline V gene encodes CDR1 KGHDR and CDR2 SFDVKD. The CDR3 contains 15 residues. Trimming removed 4 bases from V and 4 bases from J; junction bases left unmatched: 6. CDR3 in DNA: TGTGCCACCAGTGAAACAGGGGAGGGAAATCAGCCCCAGCATTTT. Translating it yields CATSETGEGNQPQHF.

The genes are TRBV9 and TRBJ2-1; no clear D gene. V lost 0 bases to trimming and J lost 1 base, with 11 bases between them. The germline V gene has CDR1 SGDLS and CDR2 YYNGEE. The CDR3 loop spans 16 amino acids. This chain's CDR3 is CASSVAQIKSYNEQFF. CDR3 in DNA: TGTGCCAGCAGCGTAGCACAGATCAAGTCCTACAATGAGCAGTTCTTC.

This chain connects TRBV5-7 to TRBJ2-3; D call uncertain. TRBV5-7 is reported as an ORF; its role is uncertain. The CDR3 totals 14 residues. Trimming left V 1 base short and J 6 bases short, with 12 bases between. CDR3 region: CASSLRTDGDTQYF. The DNA of the CDR3 is TGTGCCAGCAGCTTGAGGACCGATGGGGATACGCAGTATTTT.

The rearrangement links TRBV11-2 to TRBJ2-5; maybe TRBD2 (6 bases). CDR1 is SGHAT, CDR2 FQNNGV, per germline. CDR3 length: 14 residues. With 6 bases removed from V and 0 bases from J, the gap between germline ends came to 11 bases. CDR3 in DNA: TGTGCCAGCAGGCCCCGGGGGAACCAAGAGACCCAGTACTTC. Translated, it gives CASRPRGNQETQYF.